The 6 T cell receptor beta chains given below trace back to one sample, sequenced in a study of T cell responses to AZD1222 COVID-19 vaccine (dated by TCRdb to about 2021). The sample's time point label, in plain terms: sample from adult after SARS-CoV-2 infection, after symptom onset. The method was the immunoSEQ multiplex PCR assay. Here the immuneACCESS table is served through TCRdb, limited to in-frame sequences with V and J called. Missing clones are a known gap in these copies; in checked studies unresolved V genes cover under half, and the rest lacks a known reason. For this sample there are more than 150,000 clones; approximately 91% appear just once. Approximately 7% of the sample belongs to the ten largest clones. The sample here was peripheral blood, taken after recovery from COVID-19. The receptors here all came from an adult who had recovered from COVID-19.

The chain couples TRBV29-1 to TRBJ2-1; 7 bases line up with TRBD2. Germline CDR1 is SQVTM and CDR2 is ANQGSEA. V gave up 6 bases and J gave up 9 bases; unmatched junction bases: 11. The CDR3 totals 13 residues. The CDR3 DNA sequence: TGCAGCGTCGCGGCCGCGACTAGCCGTGAGCAGTTCTTC. This encodes CSVAAATSREQFF.

The chain employs TRBV6-5 and TRBJ2-5; no clear D gene. Germline CDR1 is MNHEY and CDR2 is SVGAGI. V lost 5 bases and J 2 bases, leaving 12 bases between the germline ends. This CDR3 has 14 residues. CDR3 nucleotide sequence: TGTGCCAGCAGTCCCTCGGGTGTGCAAGAGACCCAGTACTTC. Amino acids: CASSPSGVQETQYF.

V is TRBV6-5 and J is TRBJ1-2, with no clear D. The germline V gene has CDR1 MNHEY and CDR2 SVGAGI. There are 13 residues in the CDR3. V was shortened by 0 bases and J by 6 bases, with 8 bases between the two germline ends. The CDR3 bases are TGTGCCAGCAGTTACTCTGGGAGGGATGGCTACACCTTC. It yields the protein CASSYSGRDGYTF.

This clone was counted between two and nine times. The sample holds other DNA sequences that translate to the same CDR3. The chain is built from TRBV3-1 (or the pseudogene TRBV3-2) and TRBJ1-2, with D unclear. Trimming removed 0 bases at V and 4 bases at J, with 9 bases between. This CDR3 contains 14 residues. From germline, CDR1 is LGHDT and CDR2 YNNKEL (reference sequence). CDR3: CASSQEDGLYGYTF. CDR3 in DNA: TGTGCCAGCAGCCAAGAGGACGGACTCTATGGCTACACCTTC.

The chain recombines TRBV5-1 with TRBJ2-3; D is unclear. The germline V and J ends were trimmed by 0 bases and 0 bases, with 11 bases remaining between them. The CDR3 spans 16 residues. Germline V lookup: CDR1 SGHRS, CDR2 YFSETQ. CDR3 protein: CASSLVAPSSTDTQYF. CDR3 in DNA: TGCGCCAGCAGCTTGGTGGCTCCCTCTAGCACAGATACGCAGTATTTT.

The genes are TRBV7-3 and TRBJ1-2; D ambiguous. V lost 4 bases to trimming and J lost 7 bases, with 7 bases between them. Germline CDR1 and CDR2: SGHTA and FQGTGA. The CDR3 is made up of 11 amino acids. The CDR3 spells CASSSGFGYTF. For the CDR3, the DNA is TGTGCCAGCAGCTCCGGGTTTGGCTACACCTTC. Drawing the rest from reference TRBV7-3 and TRBJ1-2, the complete variable domain is GAGVSQTPSNKVTEKGKYVELRCDPISGHTALYWYRQSLGQGPEFLIYFQGTGAADDSGLPNDRFFAVRPEGSVSTLKIQRTERGDSAVYLCASSSGFGYTFGSGTRLTVV.